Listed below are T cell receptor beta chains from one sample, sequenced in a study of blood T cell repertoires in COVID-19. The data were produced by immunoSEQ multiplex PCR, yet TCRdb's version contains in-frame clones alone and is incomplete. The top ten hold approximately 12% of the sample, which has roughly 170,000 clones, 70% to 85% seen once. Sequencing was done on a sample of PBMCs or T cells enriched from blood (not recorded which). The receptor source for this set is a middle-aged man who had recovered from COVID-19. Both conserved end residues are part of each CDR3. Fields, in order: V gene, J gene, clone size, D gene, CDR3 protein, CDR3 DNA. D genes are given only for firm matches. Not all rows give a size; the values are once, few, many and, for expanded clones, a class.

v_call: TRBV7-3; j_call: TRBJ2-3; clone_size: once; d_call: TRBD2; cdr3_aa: CASSPQRGGTDTQYF; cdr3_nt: TGTGCCAGCAGCCCCCAGCGGGGTGGGACAGATACGCAGTATTTT
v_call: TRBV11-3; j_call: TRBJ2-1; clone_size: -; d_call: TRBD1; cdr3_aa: CASSLDHWTGNNEQFF; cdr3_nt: TGTGCCAGCAGCTTAGATCACTGGACAGGGAACAATGAGCAGTTCTTC
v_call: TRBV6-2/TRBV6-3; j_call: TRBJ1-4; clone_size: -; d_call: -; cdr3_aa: CASSYAVNEKLFF; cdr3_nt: TGTGCCAGCAGTTACGCGGTGAATGAAAAACTGTTTTTT
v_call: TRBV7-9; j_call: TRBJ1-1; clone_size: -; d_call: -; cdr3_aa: CASSQNTEAFF; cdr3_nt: TGTGCCAGCAGCCAGAACACTGAAGCTTTCTTT
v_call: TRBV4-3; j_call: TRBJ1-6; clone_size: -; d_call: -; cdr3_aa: CASSRERRNGELWSLHF; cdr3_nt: TGCGCCAGCAGCCGTGAGAGGCGCAACGGCGAACTTTGGTCCCTCCACTTT
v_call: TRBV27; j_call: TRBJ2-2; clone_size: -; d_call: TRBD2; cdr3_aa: CASSFDLGRGASTGELFF; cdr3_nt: TGTGCCAGCAGTTTCGACCTTGGGCGGGGGGCCTCCACCGGGGAGCTGTTTTTT
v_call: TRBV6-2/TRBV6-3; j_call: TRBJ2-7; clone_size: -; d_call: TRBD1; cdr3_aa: CASSSDRGGYEQYF; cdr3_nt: TGTGCCAGCAGTTCGGACAGGGGAGGGTACGAGCAGTACTTC
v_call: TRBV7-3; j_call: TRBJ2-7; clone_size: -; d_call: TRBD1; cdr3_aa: CASSFDRGTYEQYF; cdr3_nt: TGTGCCAGCAGCTTTGACAGGGGGACCTACGAGCAGTACTTC
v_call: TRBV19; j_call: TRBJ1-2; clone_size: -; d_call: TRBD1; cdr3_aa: CASSIGPGGEYYGYTF; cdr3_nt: TGTGCCAGTAGTATAGGGCCAGGGGGCGAGTACTATGGCTACACCTTC
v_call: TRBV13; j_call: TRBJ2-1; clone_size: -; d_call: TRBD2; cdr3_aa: CASSLGLVGLAGSRRYNEQFF; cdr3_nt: TGTGCCAGCAGCTTAGGCCTGGTAGGGCTAGCGGGATCGCGGAGGTACAATGAGCAGTTCTTC
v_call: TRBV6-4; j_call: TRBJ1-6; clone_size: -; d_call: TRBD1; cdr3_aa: CASSAAGQGNSPLHF; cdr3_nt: TGTGCCAGCAGTGCCGCGGGACAGGGGAATTCACCCCTCCACTTT
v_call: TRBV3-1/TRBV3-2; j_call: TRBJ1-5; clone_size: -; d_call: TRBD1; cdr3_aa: CASSGQGSQPQHF; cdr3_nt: TGTGCCAGCAGCGGACAGGGGAGCCAGCCCCAGCATTTT
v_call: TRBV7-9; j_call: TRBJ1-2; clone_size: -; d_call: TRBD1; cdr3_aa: CASSLTDWTGRGGYTF; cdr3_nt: TGTGCCAGCAGCTTAACTGATTGGACAGGGAGGGGTGGCTACACCTTC
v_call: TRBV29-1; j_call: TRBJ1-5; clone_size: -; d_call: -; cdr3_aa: CSVGGGKSNQPQHF; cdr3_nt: TGCAGCGTGGGGGGGGGAAAAAGCAATCAGCCCCAGCATTTT
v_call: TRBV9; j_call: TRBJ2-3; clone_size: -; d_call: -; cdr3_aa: CASSVDEGAEWGTDTQYF; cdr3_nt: TGTGCCAGCAGCGTAGACGAGGGTGCGGAATGGGGCACAGATACGCAGTATTTT
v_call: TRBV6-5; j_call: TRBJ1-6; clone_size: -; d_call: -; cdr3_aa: CASRGGGRSPLHF; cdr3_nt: TGTGCCAGCAGGGGCGGGGGGCGTTCACCCCTCCACTTT
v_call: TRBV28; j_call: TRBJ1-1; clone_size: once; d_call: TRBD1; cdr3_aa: CASRLAGGAIEAFF; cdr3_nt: TGTGCCAGCAGACTAGCAGGGGGCGCTATTGAAGCTTTCTTT
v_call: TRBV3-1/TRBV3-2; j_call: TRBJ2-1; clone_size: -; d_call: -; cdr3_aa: CASSQGSYEQFF; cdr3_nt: TGTGCCAGCAGCCAAGGCAGTTATGAGCAGTTCTTC
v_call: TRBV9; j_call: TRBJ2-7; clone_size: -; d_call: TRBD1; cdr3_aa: CASSVGDRAYEQYF; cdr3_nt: TGTGCCAGCAGCGTAGGGGACAGGGCCTACGAGCAGTACTTC
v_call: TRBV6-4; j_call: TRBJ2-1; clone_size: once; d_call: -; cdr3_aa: CASILHSGDLYNEQFF; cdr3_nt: TGTGCCAGCATTCTCCATTCAGGGGACCTATACAATGAGCAGTTCTTC
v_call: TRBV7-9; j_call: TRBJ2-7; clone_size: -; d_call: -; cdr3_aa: CASSLQGTPYEQYF; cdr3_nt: TGTGCCAGCAGCCTACAGGGTACGCCCTACGAGCAGTACTTC
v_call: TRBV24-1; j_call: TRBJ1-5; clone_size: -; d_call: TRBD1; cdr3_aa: CATSEPGQSSNQPQHF; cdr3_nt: TGTGCCACCAGTGAGCCGGGACAGAGTAGCAATCAGCCCCAGCATTTT
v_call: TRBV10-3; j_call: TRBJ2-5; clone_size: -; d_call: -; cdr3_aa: CAISESTRGGETQYF; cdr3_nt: TGTGCCATCAGTGAGTCGACTCGAGGGGGAGAGACCCAGTACTTC
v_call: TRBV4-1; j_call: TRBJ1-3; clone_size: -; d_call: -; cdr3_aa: CASSQDRTASGNTIYF; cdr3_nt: TGCGCCAGCAGCCAAGATCGGACAGCCTCTGGAAACACCATATATTTT
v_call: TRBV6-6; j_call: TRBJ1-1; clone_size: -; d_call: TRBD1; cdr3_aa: CASSYGQGVGTEAFF; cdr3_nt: TGTGCCAGCAGTTACGGACAGGGAGTGGGGACTGAAGCTTTCTTT
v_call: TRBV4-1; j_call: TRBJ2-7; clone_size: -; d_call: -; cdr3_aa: CASKPGASVGEQYF; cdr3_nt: TGCGCCAGCAAACCCGGGGCTAGCGTGGGGGAGCAGTACTTC
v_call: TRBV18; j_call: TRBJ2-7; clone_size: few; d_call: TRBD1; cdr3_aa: CASSPRDRGINEQYF; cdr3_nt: TGTGCCAGCTCACCGCGGGACAGGGGCATCAACGAGCAGTACTTC
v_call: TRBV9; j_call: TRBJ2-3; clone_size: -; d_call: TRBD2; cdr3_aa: CASSEIGTSGANTITQYF; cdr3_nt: TGTGCCAGCAGCGAGATCGGGACTAGCGGGGCTAATACCATCACGCAGTATTTT
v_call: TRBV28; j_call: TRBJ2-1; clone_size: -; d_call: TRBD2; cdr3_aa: CASRGTSGGEQFF; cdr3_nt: TGTGCCAGCAGGGGGACTAGCGGGGGCGAGCAGTTCTTC
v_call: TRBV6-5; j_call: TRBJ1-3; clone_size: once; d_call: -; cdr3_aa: CASGTGFSGNTIYF; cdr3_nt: TGTGCCAGCGGTACAGGGTTCTCTGGAAACACCATATATTTT
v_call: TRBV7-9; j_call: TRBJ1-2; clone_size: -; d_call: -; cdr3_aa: CASSYDTVFWGYTF; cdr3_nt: TGTGCCAGCAGCTACGACACGGTCTTTTGGGGCTACACCTTC
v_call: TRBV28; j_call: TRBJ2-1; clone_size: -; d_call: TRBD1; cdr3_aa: CASAGTGNFNEQFF; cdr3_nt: TGTGCCAGCGCCGGGACAGGGAACTTCAATGAGCAGTTCTTC
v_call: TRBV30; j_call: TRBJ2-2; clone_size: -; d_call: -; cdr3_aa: CAWSPNRGFTGELFF; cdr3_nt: TGTGCCTGGAGTCCCAACCGGGGATTCACCGGGGAGCTGTTTTTT
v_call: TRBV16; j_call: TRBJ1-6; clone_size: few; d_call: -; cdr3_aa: CASSQSHGDNSPLHF; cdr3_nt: TGTGCCAGCAGCCAATCCCACGGAGATAATTCACCCCTCCACTTT
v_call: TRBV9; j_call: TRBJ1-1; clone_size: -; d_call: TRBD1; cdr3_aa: CASSVVGQGVAEAFF; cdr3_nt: TGTGCCAGCAGCGTAGTGGGACAGGGAGTCGCTGAAGCTTTCTTT
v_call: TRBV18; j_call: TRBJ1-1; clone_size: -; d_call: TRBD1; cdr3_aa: CASSPSGQGFTEAFF; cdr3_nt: TGTGCCAGCTCACCTTCGGGACAGGGTTTTACTGAAGCTTTCTTT
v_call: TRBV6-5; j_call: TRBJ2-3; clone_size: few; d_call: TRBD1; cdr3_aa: CASSWTGTDTQYF; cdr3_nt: TGTGCCAGCAGTTGGACAGGGACAGATACGCAGTATTTT
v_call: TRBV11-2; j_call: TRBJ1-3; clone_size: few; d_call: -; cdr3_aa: CASSSYQGKAGNTIYF; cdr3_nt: TGTGCCAGCAGCTCGTACCAGGGGAAAGCCGGAAACACCATATATTTT
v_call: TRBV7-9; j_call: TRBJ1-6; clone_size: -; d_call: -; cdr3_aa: CASSPIRDTNSPLHF; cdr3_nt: TGTGCCAGCAGCCCGATCCGGGACACCAATTCACCCCTCCACTTT
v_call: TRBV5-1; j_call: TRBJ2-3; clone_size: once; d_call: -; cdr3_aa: CASSLDGLTSTDTQYF; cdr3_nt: TGCGCCAGCAGCTTGGACGGACTAACTAGCACAGATACGCAGTATTTT
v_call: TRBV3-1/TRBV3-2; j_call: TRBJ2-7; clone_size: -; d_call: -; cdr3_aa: CASSPPFSYEQYF; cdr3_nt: TGTGCCAGCAGCCCCCCATTTTCCTACGAGCAGTACTTC
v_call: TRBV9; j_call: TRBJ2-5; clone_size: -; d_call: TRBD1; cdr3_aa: CASSVTGVEETQYF; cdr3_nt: TGTGCCAGCAGCGTGACAGGGGTAGAGGAGACCCAGTACTTC
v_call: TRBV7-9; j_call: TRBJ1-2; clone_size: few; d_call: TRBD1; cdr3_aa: CASSLDRGRFSYGYTF; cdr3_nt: TGTGCCAGCAGCTTAGACAGGGGGCGGTTCTCTTATGGCTACACCTTC
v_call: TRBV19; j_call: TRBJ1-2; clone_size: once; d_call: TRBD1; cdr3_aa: CASSVDRGNYGYTF; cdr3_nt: TGTGCCAGTAGCGTCGACAGGGGAAACTATGGCTACACCTTC
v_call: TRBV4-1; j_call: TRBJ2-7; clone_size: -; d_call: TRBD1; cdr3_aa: CASSQDPGTEVSYEQYF; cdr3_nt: TGCGCCAGCAGCCAAGATCCCGGGACAGAGGTCTCCTACGAGCAGTACTTC